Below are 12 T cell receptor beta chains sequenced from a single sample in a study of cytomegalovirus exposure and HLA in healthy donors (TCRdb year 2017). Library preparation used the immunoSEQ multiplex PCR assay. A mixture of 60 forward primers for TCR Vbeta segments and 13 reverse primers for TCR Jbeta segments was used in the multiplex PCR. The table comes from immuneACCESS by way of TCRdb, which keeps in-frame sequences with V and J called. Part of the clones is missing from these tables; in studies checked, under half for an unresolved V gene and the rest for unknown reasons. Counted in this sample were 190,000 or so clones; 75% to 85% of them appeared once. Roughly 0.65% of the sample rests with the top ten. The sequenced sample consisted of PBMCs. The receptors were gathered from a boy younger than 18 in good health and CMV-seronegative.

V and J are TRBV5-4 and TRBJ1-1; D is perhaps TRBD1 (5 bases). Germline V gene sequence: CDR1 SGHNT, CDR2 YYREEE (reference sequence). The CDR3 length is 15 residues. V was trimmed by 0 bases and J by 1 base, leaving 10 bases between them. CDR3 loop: CASSLELTGNTEAFF. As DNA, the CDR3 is TGTGCCAGCAGCTTGGAGCTAACAGGGAACACTGAAGCTTTCTTT. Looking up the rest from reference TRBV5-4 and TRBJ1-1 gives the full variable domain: ETGVTQSPTHLIKTRGQQVTLRCSSQSGHNTVSWYQQALGQGPQFIFQYYREEENGRGNFPPRFSGLQFPNYSSELNVNALELDDSALYLCASSLELTGNTEAFFGQGTRLTVV.

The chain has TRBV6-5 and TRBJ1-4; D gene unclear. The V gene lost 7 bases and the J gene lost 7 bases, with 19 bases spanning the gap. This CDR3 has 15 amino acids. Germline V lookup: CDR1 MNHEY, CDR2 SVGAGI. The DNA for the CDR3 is TGTGCCAGCACCAAACCGGACCCCCGGGGTGAAAAACTGTTTTTT. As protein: CASTKPDPRGEKLFF.

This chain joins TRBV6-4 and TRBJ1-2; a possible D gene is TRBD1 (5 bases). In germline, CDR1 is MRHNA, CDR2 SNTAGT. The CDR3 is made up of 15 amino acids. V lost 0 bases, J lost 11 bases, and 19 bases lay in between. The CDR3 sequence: CASSDSPDKIQEYTF. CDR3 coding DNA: TGTGCCAGCAGTGACTCCCCGGACAAAATTCAAGAGTACACCTTC.

CDR3 sequence reads: CASSRFDYTDTQYF. CDR3 nucleotides: TGTGCCAGCAGTCGCTTTGACTACACAGATACGCAGTATTTT. The gene calls are TRBV6-5 and TRBJ2-3; tentative D call: TRBD2 (5 bases). This CDR3 comprises 14 residues. Trimming stripped 5 bases from V and 2 bases from J, with 11 bases between. Germline V gives CDR1 MNHEY, CDR2 SVGAGI.

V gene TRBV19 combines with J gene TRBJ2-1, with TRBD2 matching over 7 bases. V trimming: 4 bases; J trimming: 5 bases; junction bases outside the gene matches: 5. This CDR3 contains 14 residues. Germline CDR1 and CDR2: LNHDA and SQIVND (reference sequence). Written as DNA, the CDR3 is TGTGCCAGTAGTAGGGGCGGGAGAAACAATGAGCAGTTCTTC. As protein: CASSRGGRNNEQFF.

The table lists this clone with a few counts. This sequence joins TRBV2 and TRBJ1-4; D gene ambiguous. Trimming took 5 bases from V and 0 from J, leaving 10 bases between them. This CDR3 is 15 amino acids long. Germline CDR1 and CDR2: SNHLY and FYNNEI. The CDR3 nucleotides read TGTGCCAGCAGTCTACAGCTTACAACTAATGAAAAACTGTTTTTT. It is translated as CASSLQLTTNEKLFF.

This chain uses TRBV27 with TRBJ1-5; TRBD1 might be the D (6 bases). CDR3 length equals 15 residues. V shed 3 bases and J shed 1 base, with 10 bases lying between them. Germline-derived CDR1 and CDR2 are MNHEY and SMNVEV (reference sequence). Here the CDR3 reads CASSFPRGSNQPQHF. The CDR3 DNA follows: TGTGCCAGCAGTTTCCCCAGGGGAAGCAATCAGCCCCAGCATTTT.

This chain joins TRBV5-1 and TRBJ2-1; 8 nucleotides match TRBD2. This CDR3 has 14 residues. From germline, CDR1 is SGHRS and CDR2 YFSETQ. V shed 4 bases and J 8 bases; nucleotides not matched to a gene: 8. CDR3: CASSPGTRRDEQFF. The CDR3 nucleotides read TGCGCCAGCAGCCCGGGGACTAGACGGGATGAGCAGTTCTTC.

CDR3 sequence reads: CASRSNTEAFF. DNA of the CDR3: TGTGCCAGCCGGAGCAACACTGAAGCTTTCTTT. The rearrangement uses TRBV19 and TRBJ1-1, with D unclear. Between the trimmed V and J ends, which lost 9 bases and 2 bases, there was a span of 7 bases. The CDR3 has 11 residues. Germline V gene data show CDR1 as LNHDA and CDR2 as SQIVND (reference sequence).

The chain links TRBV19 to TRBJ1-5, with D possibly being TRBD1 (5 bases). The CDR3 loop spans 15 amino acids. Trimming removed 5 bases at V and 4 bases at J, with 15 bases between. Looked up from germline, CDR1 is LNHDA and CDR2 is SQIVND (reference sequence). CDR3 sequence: CASSETRQPNQPQHF. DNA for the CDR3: TGTGCCAGTAGTGAAACCAGACAGCCTAATCAGCCCCAGCATTTT.

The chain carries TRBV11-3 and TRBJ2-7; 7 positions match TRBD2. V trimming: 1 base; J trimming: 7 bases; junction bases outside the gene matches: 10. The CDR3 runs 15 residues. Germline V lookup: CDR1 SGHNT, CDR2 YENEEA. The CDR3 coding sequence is TGTGCCAGCAGCTTAGGGGGCGGGAGAGGAAGGGAGCAGTACTTC. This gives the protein CASSLGGGRGREQYF.

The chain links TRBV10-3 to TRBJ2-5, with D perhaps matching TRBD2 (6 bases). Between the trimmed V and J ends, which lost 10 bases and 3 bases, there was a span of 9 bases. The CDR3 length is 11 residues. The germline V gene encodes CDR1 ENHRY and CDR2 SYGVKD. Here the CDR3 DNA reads TGTGCCACGTCGGGGGAAGAGACCCAGTACTTC. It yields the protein CATSGEETQYF.